The 10 T cell receptor beta chains in this list originate from one sample, sequenced in a study of blood T cell repertoires in COVID-19. Clones were read by immunoSEQ multiplex PCR, and TCRdb kept only the in-frame ones, dropping some. In the table there are about 310,000 clones, around nine tenths of which are singletons. The sequenced sample was peripheral blood. These receptors all come from a man aged 70 or older with acute or convalescent COVID-19.

This chain links TRBV20-1 with TRBJ1-2; D call uncertain. Germline CDR1 and CDR2: DFQATT and SNEGSKA (reference sequence). The CDR3 length is 13 residues. The V end lost 4 bases, the J end lost 4 bases, and 13 bases lay between the germline ends. The CDR3 loop reads CSATEDNPYGYTF. CDR3 coding DNA: TGCAGTGCTACTGAAGACAACCCCTATGGCTACACCTTC.

The chain carries TRBV7-9 and TRBJ1-1, with D uncertain. The CDR3 consists of 15 residues. CDR1 is SEHNR and CDR2 is FQNEAQ in the germline V gene (reference sequence). Trimming took off 1 base at V and 4 bases at J, with 13 bases between the two ends. The CDR3 here is CASSLGTIYGTEAFF. In nucleotides, the CDR3 is TGTGCCAGCAGCTTAGGCACTATCTATGGCACTGAAGCTTTCTTT.

The chain uses TRBV28 and TRBJ1-5; a weak D match, TRBD1 (6 bases). This CDR3 is built from 13 residues. The ends were cut back, 5 bases at V and 11 bases at J, with 16 bases in the middle. Germline lookup yields CDR1 MDHEN and CDR2 SYDVKM. CDR3: CASSPTGPPAQHF. CDR3 DNA: TGTGCCAGCAGTCCAACAGGGCCCCCGGCCCAGCATTTT.

Regarding this clone: Other nucleotide sequences from this sample produce the same CDR3. This rearrangement joins TRBV18 to TRBJ2-1; 9 bases map to TRBD1. The germline V gene encodes CDR1 KGHSH and CDR2 LQKENI. The CDR3 length is 15 residues. J gave up 5 bases and V 3 bases, and 5 bases lay outside the gene matches. The CDR3 loop reads CASSPGTGRNNEQFF. The CDR3, as DNA: TGTGCCAGCTCACCTGGGACAGGGCGAAACAATGAGCAGTTCTTC.

The chain uses TRBV10-2 and TRBJ2-5; tentative D call: TRBD1 (5 bases). The V end lost 6 bases, the J end lost 3 bases, and 8 bases lay between the germline ends. CDR1 is WSHSY, CDR2 SAAADI, per germline. The CDR3 totals 12 residues. The CDR3 loop is CASSPGKETQYF. CDR3 DNA sequence: TGCGCCAGCAGCCCAGGGAAAGAGACCCAGTACTTC.

The chain employs TRBV3-1 (or the pseudogene TRBV3-2) and TRBJ1-1; the match to TRBD1 covers 7 bases. This CDR3 has 12 amino acids. Germline CDR1 and CDR2: LGHDT and YNNKEL (reference sequence). Trimming at V came to 4 bases and at J to 6 bases, leaving 2 bases not matched to a gene. DNA for the CDR3: TGTGCCAGCAGCCCCAGGGGGTCTGAAGCTTTCTTT. It translates to CASSPRGSEAFF.

The chain carries TRBV15 and TRBJ2-3; 13 positions agree with TRBD2. CDR1 and CDR2 (germline): LNHNV, YYDKDF (reference sequence). V was clipped by 5 bases and J by 6 bases; unmatched bases: 11. This CDR3 is built from 17 residues. Here the CDR3 reads CATSPNPGLAGSDTQYF. The CDR3 nucleotides read TGTGCCACCAGCCCCAATCCGGGACTAGCGGGATCGGATACGCAGTATTTT.

The chain joins TRBV29-1 to TRBJ2-7, with a tentative D call TRBD2 (5 bases). V lost 6 bases and J lost 6, with 12 bases in between. Per germline, CDR1 SQVTM and CDR2 ANQGSEA. This CDR3 contains 11 residues. The CDR3 nucleotides are TGCAGCGTCATCTATAGCGTCGAGCAGTACTTC. Amino acid sequence: CSVIYSVEQYF.

Turning to this clone: The CDR3 does not end in the conserved phenylalanine or tryptophan, so this is likely a read error. The DNA is left out, because the CDR3 cannot be placed on it with certainty; the CDR3 is given as TCRdb lists it. The V gene is TRBV3-1 (or the pseudogene TRBV3-2), the J gene TRBJ2-7; the table gives TRBD1 as D, unverified against the DNA. The CDR3 region is 9 residues in length, termini included. Per germline, CDR1 LGHDT and CDR2 YNNKEL (reference sequence). This CDR3 reads CASSQDRTG.

The rearrangement uses TRBV6-1 and TRBJ2-1; TRBD1 aligns across 9 bases. The CDR3 sequence is 15 residues long. V was pared by 2 bases and J by 3 bases, with 2 bases of the junction left unmatched. Germline values: CDR1 MNHNS, CDR2 SASEGT. The CDR3 spells CASSELTGGYNEQFF. CDR3 sequence (DNA): TGTGCCAGCAGTGAACTGACAGGGGGCTACAATGAGCAGTTCTTC.